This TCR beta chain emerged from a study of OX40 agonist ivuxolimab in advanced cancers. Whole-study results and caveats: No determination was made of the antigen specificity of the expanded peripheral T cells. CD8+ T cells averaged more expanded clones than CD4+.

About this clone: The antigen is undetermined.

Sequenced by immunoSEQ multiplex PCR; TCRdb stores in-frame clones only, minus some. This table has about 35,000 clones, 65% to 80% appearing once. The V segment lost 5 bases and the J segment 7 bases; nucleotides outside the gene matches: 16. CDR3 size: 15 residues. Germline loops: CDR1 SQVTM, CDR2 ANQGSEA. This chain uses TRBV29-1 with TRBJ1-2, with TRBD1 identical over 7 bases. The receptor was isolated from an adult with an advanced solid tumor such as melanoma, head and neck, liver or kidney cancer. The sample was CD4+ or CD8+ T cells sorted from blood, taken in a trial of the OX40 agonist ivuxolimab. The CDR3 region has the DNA TGCAGCGTTAAACCGGAAACAGGGGTTCCTTCTGGCTACACCTTC. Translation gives CSVKPETGVPSGYTF.